The 18 T cell receptor beta chains below all came from one sample that was sequenced in a study of control samples from healthy donors and cancer patients. Some clones are missing from TCRdb's copy, which holds only in-frame ones; the method was immunoSEQ multiplex PCR. The repertoire has tens of thousands of clones, roughly nine tenths of them found once; the top ten carry over 3.5%. Input material: blood. Receptor source: a woman aged 50 to 65 in good health.

V usage is TRBV18 and J usage is TRBJ2-7; D is undetermined. CDR3 length equals 13 residues. Between the trimmed V and J ends, which lost 5 bases and 6 bases, there was a span of 14 bases. CDR1 is KGHSH, CDR2 LQKENI, per germline. The CDR3 loop is CASSFQEGFEQYF. Here the CDR3 DNA reads TGTGCCAGCTCATTTCAGGAAGGTTTCGAGCAGTACTTC. Looking up the rest from reference TRBV18 and TRBJ2-7 gives the full variable domain: NAGVMQNPRHLVRRRGQEARLRCSPMKGHSHVYWYRQLPEEGLKFMVYLQKENIIDESGMPKERFSAEFPKEGPSILRIQQVVRGDSAAYFCASSFQEGFEQYFGPGTRLTVT.

In its sample, this clone was seen a few times. This chain connects TRBV9 to TRBJ2-1, with 7 bases fitting TRBD2. Germline CDR1 is SGDLS and CDR2 is YYNGEE. With V trimmed by 1 base and J by 4 bases, 5 bases remained unmatched. The CDR3 has 15 amino acids. The CDR3 here is CASSVSGLVYNEQFF. The CDR3 DNA sequence: TGTGCCAGCAGCGTATCAGGACTAGTGTACAATGAGCAGTTCTTC.

In its sample, this clone was seen once. This chain joins TRBV5-5 and TRBJ2-2, with D maybe TRBD1 (6 bases). Germline CDR1 is SGHKS and CDR2 is YYEKEE (reference sequence). Trimming shortened V by 2 bases and J by 1 base, and 9 bases separated the two germline ends. This CDR3 has 15 amino acids. CDR3 residues: CASSFETGNTGELFF. Written as DNA, the CDR3 is TGTGCCAGCAGCTTTGAGACAGGGAACACCGGGGAGCTGTTTTTT.

The genes are TRBV10-3 and TRBJ2-2; D possibly uses TRBD1 or TRBD2 (6 bases each). The CDR3 spans 16 residues. Germline V gives CDR1 ENHRY, CDR2 SYGVKD. Trimming shortened V by 0 bases and J by 1 base, and 9 bases separated the two germline ends. CDR3 amino acids: CAISESGGGNTGELFF. The CDR3 DNA is TGTGCCATCAGTGAGTCTGGAGGGGGGAACACCGGGGAGCTGTTTTTT.

V and J are TRBV5-6 and TRBJ1-5, with D perhaps TRBD1 (6 bases). The CDR3 consists of 15 residues. Deletions cut 0 bases from V and 2 bases from J, with 9 bases between. The germline CDR1 and CDR2 sequences are SGHDT and YYEEEE. DNA for the CDR3: TGTGCCAGCAGCTTGGGACAGGTAGGCAATCAGCCCCAGCATTTT. Its protein is CASSLGQVGNQPQHF.

The gene calls are TRBV2 and TRBJ2-2; D is perhaps TRBD1 (5 bases). This CDR3 has 16 residues. Trimming stripped 5 bases from V and 2 bases from J, with 15 bases between. The germline V gene has CDR1 SNHLY and CDR2 FYNNEI. DNA for the CDR3: TGTGCCAGCAGTCAGGGCGCGGTCAAAAACACCGGGGAGCTGTTTTTT. Its translation: CASSQGAVKNTGELFF. Supplemented by reference TRBV2 and TRBJ2-2, the full variable domain reads EPEVTQTPSHQVTQMGQEVILRCVPISNHLYFYWYRQILGQKVEFLVSFYNNEISEKSEIFDDQFSVERPDGSNFTLKIRSTKLEDSAMYFCASSQGAVKNTGELFFGEGSRLTVL.

The chain combines TRBV6-5 with TRBJ1-3, with 7 bases lining up with TRBD1. Trimming cost V 5 bases and J 4 bases; bases outside gene matches: 8. The germline V gene has CDR1 MNHEY and CDR2 SVGAGI. The CDR3 runs to 15 residues. The CDR3 sequence: CASSPTGVSGNTIYF. The CDR3, as DNA: TGTGCCAGCAGTCCCACAGGGGTCTCCGGAAACACCATATATTTT.

V and J are TRBV28 and TRBJ1-2; D call uncertain. Germline values: CDR1 MDHEN, CDR2 SYDVKM. The V end was cut by 7 bases, the J end by 1 base, with 7 bases between. The CDR3 length is 12 residues. The CDR3 coding sequence is TGTGCCAGCACCGGTAATAACTATGGCTACACCTTC. The encoded protein is CASTGNNYGYTF.

J is TRBJ1-1 and V is TRBV9; D might be TRBD1 (6 bases). Trimming left V 0 bases short and J 5 bases short, with 17 bases between. CDR3 length: 16 amino acids. In germline, CDR1 is SGDLS, CDR2 YYNGEE. CDR3 region: CASSVGNGGRGTEAFF. CDR3 DNA sequence: TGTGCCAGCAGCGTAGGAAATGGGGGGCGCGGAACTGAAGCTTTCTTT.

J is TRBJ1-5 and V is TRBV27, with D maybe TRBD1 (5 bases). The CDR3 is made up of 12 amino acids. V lost 7 bases to trimming and J lost 5 bases, with 9 bases between them. Germline V gene sequence: CDR1 MNHEY, CDR2 SMNVEV (reference sequence). CDR3 bases: TGTGCCAGCACCCAGGGTTATCAGCCCCAGCATTTT. Amino acid sequence: CASTQGYQPQHF.

This clone has a handful of counts. The CDR3 reads CASSVAGTSYNEQFF. In nucleotides, the CDR3 is TGTGCCAGCAGCGTAGCTGGGACTAGTTACAATGAGCAGTTCTTC. The chain joins TRBV9 to TRBJ2-1, with 8 bases aligning to TRBD2. There are 15 residues in the CDR3. V lost 0 bases and J lost 4; bases outside the gene matches: 3. Germline assignment: CDR1 SGDLS and CDR2 YYNGEE.

This clone was detected only once. This chain links TRBV5-1 with TRBJ2-1; either TRBD1 or TRBD2 may fit D (6 bases each). Looked up from germline, CDR1 is SGHRS and CDR2 is YFSETQ. The CDR3 length is 15 residues. V gave up 4 bases and J gave up 4 bases, with 15 bases separating them. DNA of the CDR3: TGCGCCAGCAGCGCCTTAGGGGGGAAATACAATGAGCAGTTCTTC. Its protein is CASSALGGKYNEQFF.

The chain recombines TRBV10-2 with TRBJ2-1; 14 nucleotides line up with TRBD2. Germline values: CDR1 WSHSY, CDR2 SAAADI. V dropped 4 bases and J dropped 4; count of bases not matched to a gene: 12. The CDR3 totals 19 residues. Here the CDR3 DNA reads TGCGCCAGCAGTGTAGTCCCGGGACTAGCGGGAGTAGCTTACAATGAGCAGTTCTTC. Amino acid sequence: CASSVVPGLAGVAYNEQFF.

The chain has TRBV5-5 and TRBJ2-2, with 9 bases identical to TRBD1. Per the germline V gene, CDR1 is SGHKS and CDR2 is YYEKEE (reference sequence). The CDR3 runs 18 residues. V shed 4 bases, J shed 1 base, and the junction held 11 bases outside the gene matches. The CDR3 sequence: CASSAHVGTGMNTGELFF. CDR3 nucleotides: TGTGCCAGCAGCGCCCACGTAGGGACAGGGATGAACACCGGGGAGCTGTTTTTT.

CDR3 loop: CAWRTRGRDTQYF. The CDR3 DNA is TGTGCCTGGAGGACTAGGGGGAGGGATACGCAGTATTTT. The V and J genes are TRBV30 and TRBJ2-3; tentatively, D is TRBD1 or TRBD2 (6 bases each). The CDR3 contains 13 residues. V was cut by 3 bases and J by 6 bases, with 13 bases left in between. Germline lookup yields CDR1 GTSNPN and CDR2 SVGIG (reference sequence).

The chain is built from TRBV5-1 and TRBJ1-1; TRBD1 might be the D (6 bases). The V gene lost 2 bases and the J gene lost 3 bases, with 14 bases spanning the gap. The CDR3 is 15 residues long. CDR1 SGHRS and CDR2 YFSETQ come from the germline V gene. The CDR3 loop reads CASSLQGLGDTEAFF. CDR3 bases: TGCGCCAGCAGCTTACAGGGATTAGGAGACACTGAAGCTTTCTTT.

The rearrangement joins TRBV5-1 to TRBJ1-1; D uncertain. Germline V gene data show CDR1 as SGHRS and CDR2 as YFSETQ. The CDR3 has 11 residues. V lost 4 bases and J lost 4, with 5 bases in between. The CDR3 loop is CASSVGTEAFF. The DNA of the CDR3 is TGCGCCAGCAGCGTAGGCACTGAAGCTTTCTTT.

The chain recombines TRBV30 with TRBJ2-3; 9 nucleotides align to TRBD2. The CDR3 runs to 14 residues. V lost 3 bases, J lost 5 bases, and 6 bases stayed unmatched. CDR1 is GTSNPN, CDR2 SVGIG, per germline (reference sequence). In DNA, the CDR3 is TGTGCCTGGAGGTTAGCGGGAGCTATAGATACGCAGTATTTT. It is translated as CAWRLAGAIDTQYF. Supplemented by reference TRBV30 and TRBJ2-3, the full variable domain reads SQTIHQWPATLVQPVGSPLSLECTVEGTSNPNLYWYRQAAGRGLQLLFYSVGIGQISSEVPQNLSASRPQDRQFILSSKKLLLSDSGFYLCAWRLAGAIDTQYFGPGTRLTVL.